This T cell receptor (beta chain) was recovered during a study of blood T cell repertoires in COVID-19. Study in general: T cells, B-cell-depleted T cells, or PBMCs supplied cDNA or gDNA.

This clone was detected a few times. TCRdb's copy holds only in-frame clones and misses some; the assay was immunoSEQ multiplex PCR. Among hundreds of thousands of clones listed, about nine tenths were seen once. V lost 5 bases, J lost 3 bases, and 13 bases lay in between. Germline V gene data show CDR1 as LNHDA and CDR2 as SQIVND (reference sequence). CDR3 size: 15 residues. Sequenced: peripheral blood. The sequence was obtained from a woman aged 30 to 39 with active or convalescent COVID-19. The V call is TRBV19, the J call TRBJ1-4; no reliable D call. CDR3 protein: CASSARVSPNEKLFF. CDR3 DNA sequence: TGTGCCAGTAGTGCCCGAGTGTCCCCTAATGAAAAACTGTTTTTT.